The rows below give T cell receptor beta chains drawn from one sample of a study of T-cell memory formation after mild COVID-19. TCRdb re-called the 5' RACE reads through MiXCR, storing one row per CDR3 protein. The profile shows a few hundred thousand distinct CDR3 sequences, around 14% of them singletons. What was sequenced was PBMCs or a T cell subset sorted from them (not recorded which). Source of these receptors: a man between 18 and 35 years old who had mild COVID-19 (a few samples of this study predate the infection). Cell type and time point are not known. The CDR3 runs from the conserved cysteine through the conserved F or W. The D gene is left open where the match is weak. Expanded clones are given a class, and other clones once, few, many or no size at all.

size	V	J	D	DNA	CDR3
-	TRBV29-1	TRBJ2-5	-	TGCAGCGCAGCCTTAGCTTGGCAGGAGACCCAGTACTTC	CSAALAWQETQYF
few	TRBV7-2	TRBJ1-5	-	TGTGCCAGCAGCCAGGTTGGCAATCAGCCCCAGCATTTT	CASSQVGNQPQHF
-	TRBV7-2	TRBJ1-1	TRBD1	TGTGCCAGCAGCTTGGCAGGGACAGCTCAGAACACTGAAGCTTTCTTT	CASSLAGTAQNTEAFF
-	TRBV6-5	TRBJ1-1	-	TGTGCCAGCGGAGAGATAAACACTGAAGCTTTCTTT	CASGEINTEAFF
-	TRBV7-9	TRBJ2-1	-	TGTGCCAGCAGCTTAGCGAGGTATGAGCAGTTCTTC	CASSLARYEQFF
few	TRBV20-1	TRBJ2-5	TRBD2	TGCAGTGCTAGAGATTTCAGGGATAGCGGGGGAGAGACCCAGTACTTC	CSARDFRDSGGETQYF
-	TRBV5-1	TRBJ2-2	-	TGCGCCAGCAGCCCCCTGCCTGGCATGGACCGGGAGCTGTTTTTT	CASSPLPGMDRELFF
few	TRBV4-1	TRBJ1-5	-	TGCGCCAGCAGCCGGAGGGCTGTGAGCAATCAGCCCCAGCATTTT	CASSRRAVSNQPQHF
few	TRBV18	TRBJ2-7	-	TGTGCCAGCTCACTCTCGAGGGACGAGCAGTACTTC	CASSLSRDEQYF
many	TRBV6-5	TRBJ2-5	-	TGTGCCAGCAGTTACTTGGGGCTGGGGGAGACCCAGTACTTC	CASSYLGLGETQYF
-	TRBV5-5	TRBJ2-7	TRBD2	TGTGCCAGCAGCCGCGGGGGGGCTGAGCAGTACTTC	CASSRGGAEQYF
-	TRBV19	TRBJ1-2	TRBD1	TGTGCCAGTAGCTCGTCCGGGACAGGGCTCTATGGCTACACCTTC	CASSSSGTGLYGYTF
few	TRBV7-9	TRBJ1-3	TRBD1	TGTGCCAGCAACCCGACAGGGGCACCCTCTGGAAACACCATATATTTT	CASNPTGAPSGNTIYF
few	TRBV4-3	TRBJ1-3	-	TGCGCCAGCACTGTTGGGCTTCCCATCTCTGGAAACACCATATATTTT	CASTVGLPISGNTIYF
few	TRBV20-1	TRBJ1-1	-	TGCAGTGCTAGAGTTCAACAGCAGACTGAAGCTTTCTTT	CSARVQQQTEAFF
many	TRBV7-2	TRBJ2-1	-	TGTGCCAGCAGCTTAGTTACTGAGCAGTTCTTC	CASSLVTEQFF
few	TRBV19	TRBJ2-1	-	TGTGCCAGTAGTATTCGAAGCACGGACGGACTTTACAATGAGCAGTTCTTC	CASSIRSTDGLYNEQFF
few	TRBV5-4	TRBJ1-5	-	TGTGCCAGCAGCTTGGCGGGCACCAATCAGCCCCAGCATTTT	CASSLAGTNQPQHF
-	TRBV7-3	TRBJ1-1	-	TGTGCCAGCAGCTTTTCAGGGGACCTTAACACTGAAGCTTTCTTT	CASSFSGDLNTEAFF
-	TRBV5-4	TRBJ1-3	-	TGTGCCAGCAGCATAGGACAGCTGGAAGACACCATATATTTT	CASSIGQLEDTIYF
-	TRBV6-2/TRBV6-3	TRBJ2-7	TRBD1	TGTGCCAGCAGGGAACAGGGGGATTCCTACGAGCAGTACTTC	CASREQGDSYEQYF
few	TRBV11-2	TRBJ2-2	TRBD1	TGTGCCAGCAACGCGGGACAGGGGGCGGACACCGGGGAGCTGTTTTTT	CASNAGQGADTGELFF
many	TRBV5-1	TRBJ2-3	-	TGCGCCAGCAGCTTGGAAGTCCGCACAGATACGCAGTATTTT	CASSLEVRTDTQYF
-	TRBV7-9	TRBJ2-2	TRBD1	TGTGCCAGCAGGGAAACGACAGGGTACACCGGGGAGCTGTTTTTT	CASRETTGYTGELFF
-	TRBV7-2	TRBJ2-4	TRBD2	TGTGCCAGCAGCAGAGTTGGGACTAGCCAAAACATTCAGTACTTC	CASSRVGTSQNIQYF
few	TRBV4-3	TRBJ2-1	-	TGCGCCAGCAGCCAAGAGTGGCGGCAACTCTACAATGAGCAGTTCTTC	CASSQEWRQLYNEQFF
few	TRBV20-1	TRBJ1-1	-	TGCAGTGCTAGGGACATTCCCGATTTGAACACTGAAGCTTTCTTT	CSARDIPDLNTEAFF
-	TRBV6-5	TRBJ1-5	-	TGTGCCAGCAGTAACCAGGGAAAGAATCAGCCCCAGCATTTT	CASSNQGKNQPQHF
many	TRBV5-1	TRBJ2-1	-	TGCGCCAGCCAGGCTTTTCTCCCCTACAATGAGCAGTTCTTC	CASQAFLPYNEQFF
-	TRBV10-1	TRBJ2-5	-	TGCGCCAGCAGTAATATCAGGGACCGGGGAACCCAGTACTTC	CASSNIRDRGTQYF
few	TRBV7-2	TRBJ1-2	TRBD1	TGTGCCGCTTCCCAGGGGGTATCCTATGGCTACACCTTC	CAASQGVSYGYTF
many	TRBV12-3/TRBV12-4	TRBJ1-1	-	TGTGCCAGCAGGACTTCAATGGAAGGAACTGAAGCTTTCTTT	CASRTSMEGTEAFF
few	TRBV29-1	TRBJ2-1	-	TGCAGCGCCGTAAACAATGAGCAGTTCTTC	CSAVNNEQFF
-	TRBV20-1	TRBJ2-2	TRBD1	TGCAGTGCTAGAGCCCCGACAGGGGACGACACCGGGGAGCTGTTTTTT	CSARAPTGDDTGELFF
-	TRBV20-1	TRBJ1-5	-	TGCAGTGCTAGAGATGCCTTACGACAGAGCAATCAGCCCCAGCATTTT	CSARDALRQSNQPQHF
-	TRBV6-2/TRBV6-3	TRBJ1-6	-	TGTGCCAGCCGTCCTGGTCGCCATAATTCACCCCTCCACTTT	CASRPGRHNSPLHF
-	TRBV9	TRBJ1-1	TRBD1	TGTGCCAGCAGCCTAGGGGCAGGGGGCGAAAACACTGAAGCTTTCTTT	CASSLGAGGENTEAFF
few	TRBV10-3	TRBJ2-3	-	TGTGCCATCAGTGAAACCACCGTTGCGGGGGCGAGAGATACGCAGTATTTT	CAISETTVAGARDTQYF
few	TRBV24-1	TRBJ2-3	-	TGTGCCACCAGTGGTCCCTCGGTAGCGAACACAGATACGCAGTATTTT	CATSGPSVANTDTQYF
few	TRBV4-1	TRBJ1-5	TRBD1	TGCGCCAGCAGCCAAGGAGACAGGGCGAATCAGCCCCAGCATTTT	CASSQGDRANQPQHF
many	TRBV15	TRBJ2-7	-	TGTGCCACCAGCAGAGATTGGATATCCTCCGACGAGCAGTACTTC	CATSRDWISSDEQYF
few	TRBV20-1	TRBJ1-2	-	TGCAGTGCTAGAGATAATCAGGGCAATGGCTACACCTTC	CSARDNQGNGYTF
few	TRBV3-1	TRBJ1-1	TRBD1	TGTGCCAGCAGCCGTTGGGACAGCCGATACACTGAAGCTTTCTTT	CASSRWDSRYTEAFF
few	TRBV7-2	TRBJ2-3	TRBD2	TGTGCCAGCAGCTCCTTTAGCGGGGGGTTTACAGATACGCAGTATTTT	CASSSFSGGFTDTQYF
-	TRBV19	TRBJ1-2	-	TGTGCCAGTAGACCCACAGGGAGCGACTATGGCTACACCTTC	CASRPTGSDYGYTF
-	TRBV9	TRBJ2-1	-	TGTGCCAGCAGCGTAGGGCTAGTCGACTACAATGAGCAGTTCTTC	CASSVGLVDYNEQFF
-	TRBV11-2	TRBJ2-2	-	TGTGCCAGCAGCTTAATTGCGAACACCGGGGAGCTGTTTTTT	CASSLIANTGELFF
many	TRBV7-9	TRBJ1-2	-	TGTGCCAGCAGCTACCGACCACTCGTATACGACCCGACGGCGCAGGGTGGATTCTACACCTTC	CASSYRPLVYDPTAQGGFYTF
many	TRBV7-2	TRBJ1-2	-	TGTGCCAGCAGCTCCCCAACAGGGTACAGGTGGGGCTACACCTTC	CASSSPTGYRWGYTF
-	TRBV19	TRBJ2-5	-	TGTGCCAGTAGTTGGGGGGCCCGAGAGACCCAGTACTTC	CASSWGARETQYF
few	TRBV2	TRBJ1-5	TRBD1	TGTGCCAGCAGCGTGGACAGGGTAGGTCAGCCCCAGCATTTT	CASSVDRVGQPQHF